The subject of this entry is one TCR beta chain. This record belongs to a study of blood T cell repertoires in COVID-19. About the research overall: COVID-19 samples collected from the United States, Italy and Spain covered acute and convalescent phases.

How the authors handled the data: Estimation of nucleated cell counts was performed using reference gene primer amplification. The repertoire was sequenced with immunoSEQ multiplex PCR; TCRdb's copy has only in-frame clones and lacks some. That table furnishes V, J and clone size, whereas the DNA furnished D and trimming. The sample carries some 240,000 clones, 60% to 85% recorded once. This CDR3 is 15 amino acids long. V shed 6 bases, J shed 0 bases, and the junction held 4 bases outside the gene matches. Germline lookup yields CDR1 LNHDA and CDR2 SQIVND (reference sequence). The sequence derives from a woman between 65 and 79 years old with acute or convalescent COVID-19. The sequencing input was peripheral blood. The rearrangement uses TRBV19 and TRBJ2-3; 9 bases fit TRBD2. CDR3 in amino acids: CASRQGTSSTDTQYF. The CDR3 coding sequence is TGTGCCAGTAGGCAAGGGACTAGCAGCACAGATACGCAGTATTTT.